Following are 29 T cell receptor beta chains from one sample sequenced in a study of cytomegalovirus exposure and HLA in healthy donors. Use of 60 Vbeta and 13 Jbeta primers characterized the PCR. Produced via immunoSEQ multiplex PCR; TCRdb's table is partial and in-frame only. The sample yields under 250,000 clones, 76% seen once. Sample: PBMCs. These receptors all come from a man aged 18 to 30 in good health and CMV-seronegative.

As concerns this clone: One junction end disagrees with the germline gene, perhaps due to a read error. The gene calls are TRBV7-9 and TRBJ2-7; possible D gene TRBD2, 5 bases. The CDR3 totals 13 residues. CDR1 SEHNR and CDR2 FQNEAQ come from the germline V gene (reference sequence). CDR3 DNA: TGTTCCAGCAGCTTAGTGAGGGCTGCCGAGCAGTACTTC. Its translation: CSSSLVRAAEQYF.

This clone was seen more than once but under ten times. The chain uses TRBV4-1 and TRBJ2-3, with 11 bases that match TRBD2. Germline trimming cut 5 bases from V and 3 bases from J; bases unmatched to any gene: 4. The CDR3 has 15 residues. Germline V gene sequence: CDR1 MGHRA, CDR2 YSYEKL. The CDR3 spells CASSYRLAGTDTQYF. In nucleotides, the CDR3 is TGCGCCAGCAGCTACAGACTAGCGGGGACAGATACGCAGTATTTT.

This CDR3 is CASSLGWGRDNEKLFF. DNA of the CDR3: TGTGCCAGCAGCCTTGGGTGGGGCAGGGATAATGAAAAACTGTTTTTT. This chain links TRBV7-2 with TRBJ1-4; D is perhaps TRBD1 (5 bases). Germline V lookup: CDR1 SGHTA, CDR2 FQGNSA. The CDR3 spans 16 residues. V was cut by 5 bases and J by 4 bases, with 17 bases left in between.

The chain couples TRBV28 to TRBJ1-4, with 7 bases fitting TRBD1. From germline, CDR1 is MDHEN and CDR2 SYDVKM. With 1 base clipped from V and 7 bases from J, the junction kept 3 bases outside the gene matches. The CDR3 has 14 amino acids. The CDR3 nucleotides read TGTGCCAGCAGTTTATCACAGGGGTCTGAAAAACTGTTTTTT. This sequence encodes CASSLSQGSEKLFF.

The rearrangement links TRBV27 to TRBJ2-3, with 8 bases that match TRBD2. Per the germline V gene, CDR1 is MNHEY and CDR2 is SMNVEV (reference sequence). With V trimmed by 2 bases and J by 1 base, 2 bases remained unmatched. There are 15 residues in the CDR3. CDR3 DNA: TGTGCCAGCAGTTTACCCGGGGGGGGCACAGATACGCAGTATTTT. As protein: CASSLPGGGTDTQYF.

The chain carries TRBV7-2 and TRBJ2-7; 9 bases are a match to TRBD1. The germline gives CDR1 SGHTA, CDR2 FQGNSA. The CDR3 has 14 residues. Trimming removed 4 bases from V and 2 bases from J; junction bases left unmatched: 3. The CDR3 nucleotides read TGTGCCAGCAGCTCCTACAGGGGGCCCTACGAGCAGTACTTC. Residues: CASSSYRGPYEQYF.

The CDR3 loop is CASSQAPGGTEDEQFF. CDR3 nucleotides: TGCGCCAGCAGCCAAGCCCCCGGCGGAACTGAGGATGAGCAGTTCTTC. V gene TRBV4-1 combines with J gene TRBJ2-1, with D uncertain. The germline gives CDR1 MGHRA, CDR2 YSYEKL. The V end was cut by 1 base, the J end by 8 bases, with 18 bases between. CDR3 length: 16 residues.

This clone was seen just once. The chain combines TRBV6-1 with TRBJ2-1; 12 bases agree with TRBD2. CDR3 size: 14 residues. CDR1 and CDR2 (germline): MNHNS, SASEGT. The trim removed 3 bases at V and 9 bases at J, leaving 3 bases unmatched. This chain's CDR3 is CASSDLAGGSEQFF. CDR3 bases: TGTGCCAGCAGTGATCTAGCGGGAGGGAGTGAGCAGTTCTTC.

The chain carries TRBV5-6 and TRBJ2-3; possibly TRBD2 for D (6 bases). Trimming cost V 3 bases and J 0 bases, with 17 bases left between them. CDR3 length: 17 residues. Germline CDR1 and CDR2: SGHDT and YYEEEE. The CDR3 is CASSYRAGPTSTDTQYF. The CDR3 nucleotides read TGTGCCAGCAGCTATCGCGCGGGACCCACTAGCACAGATACGCAGTATTTT. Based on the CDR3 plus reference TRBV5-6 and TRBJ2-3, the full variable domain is DAGVTQSPTHLIKTRGQQVTLRCSPKSGHDTVSWYQQALGQGPQFIFQYYEEEERQRGNFPDRFSGHQFPNYSSELNVNALLLGDSALYLCASSYRAGPTSTDTQYFGPGTRLTVL.

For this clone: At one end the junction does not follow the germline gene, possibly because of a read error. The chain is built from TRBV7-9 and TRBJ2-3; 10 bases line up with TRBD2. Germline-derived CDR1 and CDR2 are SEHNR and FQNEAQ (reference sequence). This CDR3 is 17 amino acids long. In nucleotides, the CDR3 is TGTTCCAGCAGCTCCCTAGCGGGAGATACGATAACAGATACGCAGTATTTT. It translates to CSSSSLAGDTITDTQYF. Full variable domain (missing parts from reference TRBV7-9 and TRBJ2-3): DTGVSQNPRHKITKRGQNVTFRCDPISEHNRLYWYRQTLGQGPEFLTYFQNEAQLEKSRLLSDRFSAERPKGSFSTLEIQRTEQGDSAMYLCSSSSLAGDTITDTQYFGPGTRLTVL.

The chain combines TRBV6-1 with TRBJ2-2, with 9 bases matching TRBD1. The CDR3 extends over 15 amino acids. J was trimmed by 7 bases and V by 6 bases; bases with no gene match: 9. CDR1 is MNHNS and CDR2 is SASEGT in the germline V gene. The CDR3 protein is CASRSRQGGIGELFF. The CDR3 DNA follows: TGTGCCAGCAGGTCGAGACAGGGGGGAATCGGGGAGCTGTTTTTT.

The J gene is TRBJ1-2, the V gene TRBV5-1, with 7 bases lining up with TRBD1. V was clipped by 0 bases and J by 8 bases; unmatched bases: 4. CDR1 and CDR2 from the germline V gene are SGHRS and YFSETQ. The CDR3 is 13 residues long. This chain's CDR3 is CASSLETGHGYTF. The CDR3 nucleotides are TGCGCCAGCAGCTTGGAGACAGGGCACGGCTACACCTTC.

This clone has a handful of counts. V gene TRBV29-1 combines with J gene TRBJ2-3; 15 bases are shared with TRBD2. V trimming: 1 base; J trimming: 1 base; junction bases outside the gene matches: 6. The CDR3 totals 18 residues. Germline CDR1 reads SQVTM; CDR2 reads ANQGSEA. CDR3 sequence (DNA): TGCAGCGTTGAAGGTATTGGACTAGCGGGAGGGCGCACAGATACGCAGTATTTT. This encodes CSVEGIGLAGGRTDTQYF.

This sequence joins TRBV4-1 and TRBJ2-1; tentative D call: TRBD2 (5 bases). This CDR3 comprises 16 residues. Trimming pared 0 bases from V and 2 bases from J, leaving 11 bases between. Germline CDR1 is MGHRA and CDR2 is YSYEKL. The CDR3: CASSQETTHAYNEQFF. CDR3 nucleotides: TGCGCCAGCAGCCAAGAGACTACCCATGCCTACAATGAGCAGTTCTTC.

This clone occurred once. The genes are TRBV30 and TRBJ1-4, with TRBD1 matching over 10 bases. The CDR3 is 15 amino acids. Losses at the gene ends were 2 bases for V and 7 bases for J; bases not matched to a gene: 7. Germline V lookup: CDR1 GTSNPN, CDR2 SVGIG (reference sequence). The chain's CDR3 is CAWSLFGTGVEKLFF. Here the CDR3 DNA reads TGTGCCTGGAGTTTGTTCGGGACAGGGGTTGAAAAACTGTTTTTT.

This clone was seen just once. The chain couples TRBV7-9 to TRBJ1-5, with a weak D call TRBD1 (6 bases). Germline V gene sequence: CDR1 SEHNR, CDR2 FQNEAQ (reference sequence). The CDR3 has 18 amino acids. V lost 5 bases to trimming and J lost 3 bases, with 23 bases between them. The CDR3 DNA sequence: TGTGCCAGCAGCACAATTGGGCCTACAGGGAGGGACAATCAGCCCCAGCATTTT. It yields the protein CASSTIGPTGRDNQPQHF.

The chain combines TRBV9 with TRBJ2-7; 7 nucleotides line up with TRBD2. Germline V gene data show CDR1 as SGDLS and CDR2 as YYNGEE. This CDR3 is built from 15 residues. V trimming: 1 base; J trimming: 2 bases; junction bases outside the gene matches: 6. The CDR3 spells CASSVSPSGTYEQYF. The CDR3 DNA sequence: TGTGCCAGCAGCGTATCTCCCAGCGGGACCTACGAGCAGTACTTC. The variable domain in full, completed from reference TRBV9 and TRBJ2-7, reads DSGVTQTPKHLITATGQRVTLRCSPRSGDLSVYWYQQSLDQGLQFLIQYYNGEERAKGNILERFSAQQFPDLHSELNLSSLELGDSALYFCASSVSPSGTYEQYFGPGTRLTVT.

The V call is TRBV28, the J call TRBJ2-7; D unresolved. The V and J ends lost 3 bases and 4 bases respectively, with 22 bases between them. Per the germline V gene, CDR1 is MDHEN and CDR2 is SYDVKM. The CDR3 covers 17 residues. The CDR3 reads CASSFIHHTAINYEQYF. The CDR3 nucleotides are TGTGCCAGCAGTTTTATCCACCACACCGCAATCAATTACGAGCAGTACTTC.

As DNA, the CDR3 is TGTGCCAGCAGCTTAGGGTCGAGCCTTACCGGAAACACCATATATTTT. Protein product: CASSLGSSLTGNTIYF. This chain links TRBV7-6 with TRBJ1-3; no reliable D call. Trimming shortened V by 1 base and J by 4 bases, and 14 bases separated the two germline ends. In germline, CDR1 is SGHVS, CDR2 FNYEAQ. The CDR3 is made up of 16 amino acids.

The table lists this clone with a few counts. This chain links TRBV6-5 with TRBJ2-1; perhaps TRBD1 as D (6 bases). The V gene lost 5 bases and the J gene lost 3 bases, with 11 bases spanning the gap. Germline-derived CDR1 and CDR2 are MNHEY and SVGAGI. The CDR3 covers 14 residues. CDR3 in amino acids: CASSPGQFYNEQFF. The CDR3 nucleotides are TGTGCCAGCAGTCCGGGACAATTCTACAATGAGCAGTTCTTC.

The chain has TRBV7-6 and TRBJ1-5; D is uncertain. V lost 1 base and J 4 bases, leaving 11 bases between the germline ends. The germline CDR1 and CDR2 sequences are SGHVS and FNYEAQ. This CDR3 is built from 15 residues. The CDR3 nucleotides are TGTGCCAGCAGCTTAGAATTTGCGCCGAATCAGCCCCAGCATTTT. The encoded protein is CASSLEFAPNQPQHF.

Written as DNA, the CDR3 is TGTGCCATCAGGGGACAGAGCGGGACCGGGGAGCTGTTTTTT. Translation gives CAIRGQSGTGELFF. The chain is built from TRBV10-3 and TRBJ2-2; D perhaps matches TRBD1 (7 bases). CDR1 and CDR2 (germline): ENHRY, SYGVKD. The CDR3 covers 14 residues. V was trimmed by 6 bases and J by 5 bases, leaving 13 bases between them.

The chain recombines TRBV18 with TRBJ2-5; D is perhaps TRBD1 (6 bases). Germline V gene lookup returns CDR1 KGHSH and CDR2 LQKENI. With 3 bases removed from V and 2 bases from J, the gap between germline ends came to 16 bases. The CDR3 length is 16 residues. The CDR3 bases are TGTGCCAGCTCACCGGTAGGGACACCCGATCAAGAGACCCAGTACTTC. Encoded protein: CASSPVGTPDQETQYF.

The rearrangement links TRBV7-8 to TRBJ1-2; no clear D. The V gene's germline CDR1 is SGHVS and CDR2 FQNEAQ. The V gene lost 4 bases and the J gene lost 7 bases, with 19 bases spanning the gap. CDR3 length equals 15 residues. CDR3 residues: CASSSRVEIVGGYTF. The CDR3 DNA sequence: TGTGCCAGCAGCTCCCGTGTTGAGATCGTTGGTGGCTACACCTTC.

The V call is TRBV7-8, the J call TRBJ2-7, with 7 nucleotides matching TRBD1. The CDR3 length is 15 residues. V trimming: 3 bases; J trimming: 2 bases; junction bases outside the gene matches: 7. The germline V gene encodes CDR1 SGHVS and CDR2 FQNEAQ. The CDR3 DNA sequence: TGTGCCAGCAGCTTGGGACAGCCTCAAACCTACGAGCAGTACTTC. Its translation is CASSLGQPQTYEQYF.

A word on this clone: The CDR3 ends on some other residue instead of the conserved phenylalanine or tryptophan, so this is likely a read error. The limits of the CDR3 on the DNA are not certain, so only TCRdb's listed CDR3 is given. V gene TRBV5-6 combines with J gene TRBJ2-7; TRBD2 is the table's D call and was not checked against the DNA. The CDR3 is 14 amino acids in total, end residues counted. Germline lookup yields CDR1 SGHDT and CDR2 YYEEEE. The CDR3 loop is CASSRTGTSGLAPL.

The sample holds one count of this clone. Here the CDR3 DNA reads TGCGCCAGCAGCTTGGGGACTTTTGGCACAGATACGCAGTATTTT. Amino acids: CASSLGTFGTDTQYF. This chain links TRBV5-1 with TRBJ2-3, with D perhaps matching TRBD2 (5 bases). The CDR3 extends over 15 amino acids. Germline CDR1 and CDR2: SGHRS and YFSETQ. V gave up 0 bases and J gave up 1 base, with 9 bases separating them.

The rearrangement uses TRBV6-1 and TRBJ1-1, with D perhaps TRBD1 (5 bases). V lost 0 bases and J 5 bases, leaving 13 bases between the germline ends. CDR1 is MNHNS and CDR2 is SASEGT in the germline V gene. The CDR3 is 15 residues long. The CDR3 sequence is CASSEAGRGRTEAFF. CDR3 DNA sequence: TGTGCCAGCAGTGAAGCAGGGAGGGGAAGGACTGAAGCTTTCTTT.

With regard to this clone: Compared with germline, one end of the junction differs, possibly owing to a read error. The CDR3 spells CASSLIGQGHESKHF. Written as DNA, the CDR3 is TGTGCCAGCAGTTTAATCGGACAGGGGCACGAAAGCAAGCATTTT. This sequence joins TRBV28 and TRBJ1-3; 9 nucleotides agree with TRBD1. CDR1 is MDHEN, CDR2 SYDVKM, per germline. CDR3 length: 15 residues.